These T cell receptor beta chains were read from a single sample in a study of blood T cell repertoires in COVID-19. TCRdb's table, derived via immunoSEQ multiplex PCR, lists solely in-frame clones and lacks some. The data show under 300,000 clones, around 90% seen once. The specimen sequenced was peripheral blood. The source is a man aged 45-65 years with acute or convalescent COVID-19. CDR3s include the opening cysteine and the closing phenylalanine or tryptophan. The D gene is left open where the match is weak. Rows give clone size only sometimes, using once, few, many, or a class for an expanded clone.

d_gene | abundance | j_gene | v_gene | CDR3nt | CDR3aa
TRBD1 | NA | TRBJ1-6 | TRBV11-2 | TGTGCCAGCAGCTTGGGACAGGGGGCGGTTCCCCTCCACTTT | CASSLGQGAVPLHF
NA | NA | TRBJ2-1 | TRBV4-1 | TGCGCCAGCAGCCAAGAGGCTCCCAGCTCCTACAATGAGCAGTTCTTC | CASSQEAPSSYNEQFF
TRBD1 | NA | TRBJ2-3 | TRBV6-5 | TGTGCCAGCAGTTACGGGACAGGGGGCCCAGATACGCAGTATTTT | CASSYGTGGPDTQYF
TRBD2 | NA | TRBJ2-5 | TRBV7-3 | TGTGCCAGCAGCCCTTTAGCGGGGGGTCCCAGAGAGACCCAGTACTTC | CASSPLAGGPRETQYF
TRBD1 | NA | TRBJ2-7 | TRBV3-1/TRBV3-2 | TGTGCCAGCAGCACGGACAGGGAGTACGAGCAGTACTTC | CASSTDREYEQYF
NA | NA | TRBJ1-1 | TRBV7-9 | TGTGCCAGCAGCTTCGGGACTTCACCTGAAGCTTTCTTT | CASSFGTSPEAFF
NA | NA | TRBJ2-4 | TRBV5-1 | TGCGCCAGCAGCTTGCAGGGTTACGACGGAAACATTCAGTACTTC | CASSLQGYDGNIQYF
NA | NA | TRBJ1-5 | TRBV6-5 | TGTGCCAGCGCGTGGATGGGGGCGAATCAGCCCCAGCATTTT | CASAWMGANQPQHF
TRBD1 | NA | TRBJ1-2 | TRBV7-8 | TGTGCCAGCAGCTCCACCTCGATTGGGGTACAGGGGGTAAAGACCACCTTTGGCTACACCTTC | CASSSTSIGVQGVKTTFGYTF
NA | NA | TRBJ2-1 | TRBV5-1 | TGCGCCAGCAGTAACATCCCATCCTACAATGAGCAGTTCTTC | CASSNIPSYNEQFF
TRBD1 | NA | TRBJ1-1 | TRBV15 | TGTGCCACCTCAGAGGGGGCAACTGAAGCTTTCTTT | CATSEGATEAFF
NA | NA | TRBJ2-5 | TRBV7-3 | TGTGCCAGCAGCTTAAATCTAGGGGGGACCCAGTACTTC | CASSLNLGGTQYF
NA | once | TRBJ2-3 | TRBV14 | TGTGCCAGCAGCCCTTACTTAAAAACAGATACGCAGTATTTT | CASSPYLKTDTQYF
NA | NA | TRBJ1-2 | TRBV12-3/TRBV12-4 | TGTGCCAGCACCCGCGGGGGCAACTATGGCTACACCTTC | CASTRGGNYGYTF
TRBD1 | NA | TRBJ2-5 | TRBV27 | TGTGCCAGCAGTCAACAGGGGGCCCAAGAGACCCAGTACTTC | CASSQQGAQETQYF
TRBD1 | NA | TRBJ1-4 | TRBV5-1 | TGCGCCAGCACTGGGACAGGGGGAGGTGAAAAACTGTTTTTT | CASTGTGGGEKLFF
NA | NA | TRBJ1-6 | TRBV11-3 | TGTGCCAGCAGCGAGGGATTTGGATCACCCCTCCACTTT | CASSEGFGSPLHF
TRBD1 | NA | TRBJ2-6 | TRBV19 | TGTGCCAGTACCCTGGGGTTGGGACAGACTATCTCTGGGGCCAACGTCCTGACTTTC | CASTLGLGQTISGANVLTF
NA | NA | TRBJ1-3 | TRBV12-3/TRBV12-4 | TGTGCCAGCAGAAACAGGGTTGGAAACACCATATATTTT | CASRNRVGNTIYF
NA | once | TRBJ2-1 | TRBV5-6 | TGTGCCAGCAGCTTGGCCCAGGGTGTCGGCAATGAGCAGTTCTTC | CASSLAQGVGNEQFF
TRBD1 | NA | TRBJ1-1 | TRBV4-1 | TGCGCCAGCAGCCACCCAGGACAGGGGGACACTGAAGCTTTCTTT | CASSHPGQGDTEAFF
NA | NA | TRBJ1-3 | TRBV10-3 | TGTGCCATCAGTGGCGGACAGCGCTCTGGAAACACCATATATTTT | CAISGGQRSGNTIYF
TRBD1 | once | TRBJ2-1 | TRBV6-5 | TGTGCCACCTCCGGGACAGGGGCGTCTGAGCAGTTCTTC | CATSGTGASEQFF
NA | NA | TRBJ2-5 | TRBV4-2 | TGTGCCAGCAGCCAGTCCCAGGGTAAGGAGACCCAGTACTTC | CASSQSQGKETQYF
NA | NA | TRBJ2-3 | TRBV7-6 | TGTGCCAGCAGCCCCCGGGGTAAAGATACGCAGTATTTT | CASSPRGKDTQYF
NA | NA | TRBJ1-2 | TRBV29-1 | TGCAGCGTTGGTGCAGGGGCAAAAGGGTACTATGGCTACACCTTC | CSVGAGAKGYYGYTF
TRBD2 | NA | TRBJ2-3 | TRBV6-6 | TGTGCCAGCAGTAAAAAGCGGGGGGGCGGGACAGATACGCAGTATTTT | CASSKKRGGGTDTQYF
NA | NA | TRBJ2-7 | TRBV5-5 | TGTGCCAGCAGCCAGGCGATCGGCGCCTACGAGCAGTACTTC | CASSQAIGAYEQYF
NA | NA | TRBJ1-5 | TRBV27 | TGTGCCAGCGCCCCAGACAGTAGCAATCAGCCCCAGCATTTT | CASAPDSSNQPQHF
NA | NA | TRBJ1-3 | TRBV3-1/TRBV3-2 | TGTGCCAGCAGCCACCTCTCATACAGGGCCGTTGGAAACACCATATATTTT | CASSHLSYRAVGNTIYF
NA | once | TRBJ1-6 | TRBV19 | TGTGCCGCGGGGGGTACGTCCTATAATTCACCCCTCCACTTT | CAAGGTSYNSPLHF
TRBD1 | NA | TRBJ2-7 | TRBV10-3 | TGTGCCACGAAAATTCCAGGGGGCGAGCAGTACTTC | CATKIPGGEQYF
TRBD1 | NA | TRBJ1-2 | TRBV29-1 | TGCAGCGTTGAAGATCTAAGGACAGGGTGGCGTGGCTACACCTTC | CSVEDLRTGWRGYTF
TRBD2 | NA | TRBJ2-5 | TRBV10-3 | TGTGCCTCCGCGGTAGGCGGGGGGGCCTCAGAGACCCAGTACTTC | CASAVGGGASETQYF
TRBD1 | NA | TRBJ2-7 | TRBV10-1 | TGCGCCAGCAGTGAAGGGACAGGGACCTACGAGCAGTACTTC | CASSEGTGTYEQYF
NA | NA | TRBJ1-5 | TRBV20-1 | TGCAGTGCTAGTGGGCACATCAATCAGCCCCAGCATTTT | CSASGHINQPQHF
TRBD2 | NA | TRBJ2-3 | TRBV10-1 | TGCGCCAGCAGTACTAGCGGGGGGGCCATTACGCAGTATTTT | CASSTSGGAITQYF
NA | NA | TRBJ2-7 | TRBV21-1 | TGTGCCAGCAGCAAAGGGAGGGACAGGGGGCCCTGGTGGTACGAGCAGTACTTC | CASSKGRDRGPWWYEQYF
NA | NA | TRBJ2-5 | TRBV28 | TGTGCCAGCAGTTCTCCGGGATCTCAAGAGACCCAGTACTTC | CASSSPGSQETQYF
NA | NA | TRBJ2-5 | TRBV9 | TGTGCCAGCAGCGCAGTGGACCGGGGGAACCAGTACTTC | CASSAVDRGNQYF
NA | NA | TRBJ2-2 | TRBV7-9 | TGTGCCAGCAGCCCCCGACGGGATCCCGGGGAGCTGTTTTTT | CASSPRRDPGELFF